These T cell receptor beta chains were read from a single sample in a study of shared clonotypes between healthy human individuals. The table came from immunoSEQ multiplex PCR; TCRdb's copy has only in-frame clones and leaves some out. The table has 550,000 to 850,000 clones, approximately 72% seen once; the top ten hold more than 1.5%. The sequencing input was memory CD4+ T cells sorted from blood. The receptors here all came from a woman in her 30s in good health. Each CDR3 is given with its conserved first and last residue. Fields, in order: J gene, D gene, V gene, clone size, CDR3 protein, CDR3 DNA. A D gene is named only where the DNA matches it firmly. Rows give clone size only sometimes, using once, few, many, or a class for an expanded clone.

J: TRBJ2-3; D: -; V: TRBV29-1; size: -; CDR3: CSVDKGTDTQYF; DNA: TGCAGCGTTGATAAGGGTACAGATACGCAGTATTTT
J: TRBJ2-2; D: TRBD1; V: TRBV6-6; size: -; CDR3: CASIKDRDFTGELFF; DNA: TGTGCCAGCATTAAGGACAGGGACTTTACCGGGGAGCTGTTTTTT
J: TRBJ1-2; D: TRBD1; V: TRBV29-1; size: -; CDR3: CSVGQGNYGYTF; DNA: TGCAGCGTTGGACAGGGGAACTATGGCTACACCTTC
J: TRBJ2-7; D: -; V: TRBV10-2; size: -; CDR3: CASSESVGSYEQYF; DNA: TGCGCCAGCAGTGAGTCGGTCGGATCCTACGAGCAGTACTTC
J: TRBJ1-3; D: -; V: TRBV5-6; size: -; CDR3: CASSRLGQTGNTIYF; DNA: TGTGCCAGCAGCAGGCTTGGACAGACTGGAAACACCATATATTTT
J: TRBJ2-3; D: TRBD2; V: TRBV30; size: -; CDR3: CAWSIGLAQQDTQYF; DNA: TGTGCCTGGAGTATCGGACTAGCTCAGCAAGATACGCAGTATTTT
J: TRBJ1-4; D: -; V: TRBV6-6; size: -; CDR3: CAISPGVGEKLFF; DNA: TGTGCCATCAGTCCAGGGGTAGGAGAAAAACTGTTTTTT
J: TRBJ1-1; D: -; V: TRBV28; size: few; CDR3: CASRLRGRMNTEAFF; DNA: TGTGCCAGCAGGCTCAGGGGACGGATGAACACTGAAGCTTTCTTT
J: TRBJ2-5; D: TRBD2; V: TRBV28; size: -; CDR3: CASSLWSSGRAETQYF; DNA: TGTGCCAGCAGTTTATGGTCTAGCGGGAGGGCTGAGACCCAGTACTTC
J: TRBJ2-2; D: TRBD2; V: TRBV9; size: -; CDR3: CASRTSGNTGELFF; DNA: TGTGCCAGCAGGACTAGCGGGAACACCGGGGAGCTGTTTTTT
J: TRBJ1-1; D: -; V: TRBV11-1; size: -; CDR3: CASSLEGITEAFF; DNA: TGTGCCAGCAGCTTAGAGGGCATCACTGAAGCTTTCTTT